What follows are 10 T cell receptor beta chains derived from one specimen sequenced in a study of CD8 T cells in Susac syndrome. When the RNA was reverse transcribed, random hexamers were used with an input of roughly 0.5 to 1 ug. MiXCR, run by TCRdb on the immunoSEQ multiplex PCR reads, gives a single entry per CDR3 protein. The sample consists of roughly 130,000 distinct CDR3 sequences, about 95% of them appearing once. The sequenced material came from CD4+ T cells from PBMCs. The receptors derive from a human donor in good health.

In this sample, this clonotype turned up once. The genes are TRBV29-1 and TRBJ2-6; no definite D call. Germline V gives CDR1 SQVTM, CDR2 ANQGSEA. The CDR3 consists of 15 residues. Trimming took 0 bases from V and 0 from J, leaving 6 bases between them. In DNA, the CDR3 is TGCAGCGTTGAAGACAGGACCTCTGGGGCCAACGTCCTGACTTTC. Amino acid sequence: CSVEDRTSGANVLTF.

This clonotype was recorded once. J is TRBJ1-4 and V is TRBV4-1; D remains ambiguous. CDR1 and CDR2 from the germline V gene are MGHRA and YSYEKL. This CDR3 contains 19 residues. V was clipped by 0 bases and J by 0 bases, with 17 bases between them. The CDR3 region is CASSQDQGRGATTNEKLFF. The CDR3 nucleotides are TGCGCCAGCAGCCAAGATCAAGGACGGGGAGCTACAACTAATGAAAAACTGTTTTTT.

The V and J genes are TRBV7-9 and TRBJ2-7; 7 nucleotides agree with TRBD1. The germline V gene encodes CDR1 SEHNR and CDR2 FQNEAQ (reference sequence). The CDR3 length is 13 residues. V shed 5 bases and J 5 bases; nucleotides not matched to a gene: 6. This chain's CDR3 is CASSPGQTHEQYF. Written as DNA, the CDR3 is TGTGCCAGCAGCCCGGGACAGACCCACGAGCAGTACTTC. Using reference TRBV7-9 and TRBJ2-7 for the parts outside the CDR3, the full variable domain is DTGVSQNPRHKITKRGQNVTFRCDPISEHNRLYWYRQTLGQGPEFLTYFQNEAQLEKSRLLSDRFSAERPKGSFSTLEIQRTEQGDSAMYLCASSPGQTHEQYFGPGTRLTVT.

The rearrangement joins TRBV27 to TRBJ1-5; 11 bases align to TRBD1. CDR1 is MNHEY and CDR2 is SMNVEV in the germline V gene (reference sequence). The V and J ends lost 3 bases and 5 bases, in that order; junction bases with no gene match: 9. This CDR3 region has 17 residues. The CDR3 DNA is TGTGCCAGCAGTTTTGTAGGACAGGGGGCTTATCATCAGCCCCAGCATTTT. Encoded protein: CASSFVGQGAYHQPQHF.

This clonotype was seen once. The chain joins TRBV28 to TRBJ2-7; possible D gene TRBD2, 5 bases. Germline V CDR1 and CDR2: MDHEN, SYDVKM. The CDR3 spans 10 residues. The V and J ends lost 10 bases and 6 bases respectively, with 10 bases between them. The CDR3 reads CATGWAEQYF. CDR3 DNA sequence: TGTGCCACGGGATGGGCCGAGCAGTACTTC.

The chain joins TRBV2 to TRBJ2-2; D uncertain. From germline, CDR1 is SNHLY and CDR2 FYNNEI. The CDR3 extends over 12 amino acids. The ends were cut back, 6 bases at V and 9 bases at J, with 11 bases in the middle. The CDR3 region is CASSLGPRELFF. The CDR3 nucleotides read TGTGCCAGCAGCTTGGGCCCACGGGAGCTGTTTTTT.

The chain joins TRBV27 to TRBJ1-2; TRBD1 aligns across 9 bases. V lost 6 bases, J lost 2 bases, and 16 bases stayed unmatched. The CDR3 consists of 18 residues. Germline-derived CDR1 and CDR2 are MNHEY and SMNVEV (reference sequence). The CDR3 sequence is CASSPYLGTGKTNYGYTF. CDR3 DNA: TGTGCCAGCAGCCCCTACCTGGGGACAGGGAAGACCAACTATGGCTACACCTTC.

V is TRBV6-2 or TRBV6-3 and J is TRBJ2-7; TRBD1 agrees at 7 bases. V lost 3 bases to trimming and J lost 6 bases; unmatched junction nucleotides: 11. The CDR3 is 15 residues long. Germline V CDR1 and CDR2: MNHEY, SVGEGT. CDR3 amino acids: CASSYRRQGIGEQYF. CDR3 nucleotides: TGTGCCAGCAGTTATAGGAGACAGGGAATCGGCGAGCAGTACTTC.

V gene TRBV7-9 combines with J gene TRBJ2-7; 12 positions agree with TRBD2. Trimming took 6 bases from V and 3 from J; bases not matched to a gene: 3. The CDR3 is 14 residues long. Per the germline V gene, CDR1 is SEHNR and CDR2 is FQNEAQ (reference sequence). This chain's CDR3 is CASSWTSGIYEQYF. CDR3 in DNA: TGTGCCAGCAGTTGGACTAGCGGGATCTACGAGCAGTACTTC. Combining the CDR3 with reference TRBV7-9 and TRBJ2-7 gives the whole variable domain DTGVSQNPRHKITKRGQNVTFRCDPISEHNRLYWYRQTLGQGPEFLTYFQNEAQLEKSRLLSDRFSAERPKGSFSTLEIQRTEQGDSAMYLCASSWTSGIYEQYFGPGTRLTVT.

The rearrangement links TRBV30 to TRBJ1-1; D call uncertain. Germline-derived CDR1 and CDR2 are GTSNPN and SVGIG (reference sequence). Trimming shortened V by 0 bases and J by 10 bases, and 12 bases separated the two germline ends. This CDR3 is 12 amino acids long. CDR3 sequence reads: CAWSVQRDGAFF. The CDR3 DNA reads as TGTGCCTGGAGTGTTCAGCGGGATGGAGCTTTCTTT. Based on the CDR3 plus reference TRBV30 and TRBJ1-1, the full variable domain is SQTIHQWPATLVQPVGSPLSLECTVEGTSNPNLYWYRQAAGRGLQLLFYSVGIGQISSEVPQNLSASRPQDRQFILSSKKLLLSDSGFYLCAWSVQRDGAFFGQGTRLTVV.